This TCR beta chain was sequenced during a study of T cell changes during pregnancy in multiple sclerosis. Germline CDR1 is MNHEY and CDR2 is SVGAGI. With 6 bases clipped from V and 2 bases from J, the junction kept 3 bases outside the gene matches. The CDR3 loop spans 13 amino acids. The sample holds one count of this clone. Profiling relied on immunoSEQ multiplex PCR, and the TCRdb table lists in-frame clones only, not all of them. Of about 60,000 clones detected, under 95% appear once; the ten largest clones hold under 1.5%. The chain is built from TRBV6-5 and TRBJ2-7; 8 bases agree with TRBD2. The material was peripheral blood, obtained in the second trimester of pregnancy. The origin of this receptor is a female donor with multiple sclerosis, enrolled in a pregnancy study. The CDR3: CASSGTSTYEQYF. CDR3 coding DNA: TGTGCCAGCAGCGGGACTAGTACCTACGAGCAGTACTTC.